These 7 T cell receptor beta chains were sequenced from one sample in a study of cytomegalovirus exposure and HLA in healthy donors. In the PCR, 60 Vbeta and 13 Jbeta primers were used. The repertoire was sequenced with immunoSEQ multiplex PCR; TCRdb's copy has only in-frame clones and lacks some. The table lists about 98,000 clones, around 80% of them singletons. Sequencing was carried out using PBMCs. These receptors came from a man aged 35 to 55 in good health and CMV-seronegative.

The CDR3 nucleotides are TGTGCCAGCAGTGGGGGACAGGGAAGTTATGACGGCTACACCTTC. Translation gives CASSGGQGSYDGYTF. The genes are TRBV27 and TRBJ1-2, with 9 bases matching TRBD1. V was pared by 5 bases and J by 8 bases, with 12 bases of the junction left unmatched. This CDR3 has 15 residues. Germline CDR1 and CDR2: MNHEY and SMNVEV (reference sequence).

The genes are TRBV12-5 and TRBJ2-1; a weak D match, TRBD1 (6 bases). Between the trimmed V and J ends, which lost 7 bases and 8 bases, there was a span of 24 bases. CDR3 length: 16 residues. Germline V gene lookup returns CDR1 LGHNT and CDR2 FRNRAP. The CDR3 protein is CASAQTGTPVWDEQFF. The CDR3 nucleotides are TGTGCTAGTGCCCAAACCGGGACACCAGTATGGGATGAGCAGTTCTTC.

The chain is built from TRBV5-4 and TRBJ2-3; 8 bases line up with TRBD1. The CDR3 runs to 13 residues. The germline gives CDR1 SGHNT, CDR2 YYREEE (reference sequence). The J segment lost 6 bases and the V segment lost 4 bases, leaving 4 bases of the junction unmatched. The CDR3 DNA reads TGTGCCAGCAGCCGGACAGGGATGGATACGCAGTATTTT. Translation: CASSRTGMDTQYF.

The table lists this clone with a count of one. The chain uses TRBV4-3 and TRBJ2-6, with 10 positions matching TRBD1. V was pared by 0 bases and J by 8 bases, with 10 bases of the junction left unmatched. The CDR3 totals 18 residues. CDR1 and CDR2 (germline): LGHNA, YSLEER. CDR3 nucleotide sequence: TGCGCCAGCAGCCAAGATGAGGGACAGGGGCTCTCGTCCAACGTCCTGACTTTC. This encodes CASSQDEGQGLSSNVLTF.

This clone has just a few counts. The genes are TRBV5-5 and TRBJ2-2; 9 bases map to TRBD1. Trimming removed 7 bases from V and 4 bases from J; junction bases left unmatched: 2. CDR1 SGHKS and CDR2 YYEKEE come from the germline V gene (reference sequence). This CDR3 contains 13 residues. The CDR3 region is CASQTGGTGELFF. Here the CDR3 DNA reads TGTGCCAGCCAGACAGGGGGCACCGGGGAGCTGTTTTTT.

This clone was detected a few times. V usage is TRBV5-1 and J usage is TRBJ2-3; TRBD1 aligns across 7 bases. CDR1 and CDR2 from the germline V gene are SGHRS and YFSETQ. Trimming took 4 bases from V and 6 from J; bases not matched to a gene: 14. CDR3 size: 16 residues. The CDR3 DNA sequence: TGCGCCAGCAGCAAAATAAGCCCGACAGGGACGGATACGCAGTATTTT. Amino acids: CASSKISPTGTDTQYF.

CDR3 residues: CASSSRTGPNQPQHF. CDR3 coding DNA: TGTGCCAGCAGCTCTAGGACAGGACCTAATCAGCCCCAGCATTTT. The chain uses TRBV7-9 and TRBJ1-5, with 7 bases fitting TRBD1. V lost 4 bases, J lost 4 bases, and 7 bases stayed unmatched. The CDR3 covers 15 residues. Germline V gene lookup returns CDR1 SEHNR and CDR2 FQNEAQ (reference sequence).